Below, one T cell receptor (beta chain) is given with its context. No antigen is known for it. Base qualities are not at hand, and no much larger clone is one base apart. This sample is drawn from a study of cytomegalovirus exposure and HLA in healthy donors (dated by TCRdb to the late 2010s). For the study in its entirety: An earlier analysis of 587 of the donors reported under 300 Gb of sequence data and 100 million to 120 million unique TCR beta sequences obtained from about 179 million T cells. Donor age, sex, ethnicity and CMV serostatus were collected together with the repertoire data. On average, roughly 250,000 unique TCR beta nucleotide sequences were sequenced per donor among about 400 genotyped donors of the cohort, with roughly 18% of those sequences being non-productive. To predict cytomegalovirus infection status, the study combined high-throughput TCR immunosequencing, statistical association of individual TCRs with disease status, and machine learning. Roughly 5 DR-DQ haplotypes were treated as single units for association and clustering because of strong linkage in the cohort. The study profiled the T cell repertoires of some 610 subjects by immunosequencing and related them to cytomegalovirus serostatus. Approximately 300 gigabases of sequencing data and 70 million to 95 million unique TCR sequences made up an early release that covered 640 HLA-typed donors. HLA typing included class I and class II loci at four-digit resolution. The study aimed to test whether cataloging public T cell receptors could reveal signatures of past pathogen exposure. Along with the roughly 670-subject first cohort, a separate validation cohort of over a hundred different subjects was used. All discovery cohort repertoires had been generated on a single sequencing platform. In a later genetic analysis, genome-wide SNP genotypes for about three fifths of the 666 donors were used, and that subset was treated as a discovery cohort. The later analysis used no new phenotypic data to find candidate immune exposures, relying instead on TCR beta sequences and their occurrence across donors. To decide whether each TCR beta V gene segment behaved as functional or pseudogenic, an earlier analysis of 587 of the donors relied on high-throughput TCR beta sequencing. The number of typed donors differed by locus: about 620-640 for A, B, C, DRB1 and DQB1; 522 for DQA1; approximately 600 for DPA1; and about 450 for DPB1. In a later analysis, previously published TCR beta repertoires from 550 to 750 donors were re-analyzed and high-resolution HLA genotyping was added so that TCR occurrence patterns could be studied. Of the approximately 370 genotyped donors, 81% were placed in the genetic ancestry cluster associated with self-reported Caucasian donors. Study-wide conclusions, independent of this receptor: Across donors, most TCR sequences were observed very rarely, whereas some public TCRs were present in many individuals. In an earlier analysis of 587 of the donors, most TCR beta V segments were observed in productive rearrangements about 87% or about 30% of the time, broadly matching IMGT annotations. A few of the identified cytomegalovirus-associated TCR beta chains were confirmed in vitro to be specific for cytomegalovirus antigens. The 87-base-pair reads could not distinguish some IMGT-functional V segments, including TRBV6-2 and TRBV6-3, so those segments were excluded. Because counts were too low, about 18 rarely observed V segments, including chromosome 9 orphons, were excluded from the earlier analysis of some 590 of the donors. A cluster of highly shared sequence variants was judged likely to represent a technical artifact of the sequencing pipeline. An association between a missense DCLRE1C variant and V-gene and J-gene trimming of TCR beta chains was found in a later genetic analysis and replicated in an independent cohort. Immune exposure information for the cohort was limited to CMV serostatus. A later analysis found that HLA-associated TCR beta chains were more clonally expanded and had lower generation probabilities than equally common non-associated chains. In a later analysis, several top co-occurrence clusters were reported to appear linked to parvovirus B19, influenza, CMV and Epstein-Barr virus. A later genetic analysis reported fewer N-insertions in productive TCRs among donors in an Asian-associated ancestry cluster than the roughly 720-donor mean. Because some donors lacked HLA typing at each locus, the association tests relied only on the typed subset. A total of fewer than 200 TCR beta chains were listed by the study as associated with cytomegalovirus. Most CMV-associated TCR beta chains appeared to be HLA-restricted in a later analysis, and the HLA associations seemed to be driven largely by CMV exposure. The presence/absence analyses assumed that sequencing depth was roughly uniform across donors, and that assumption may not be true. In both the original and validation cohorts, the classifier was reported to diagnose cytomegalovirus status with high specificity and sensitivity. A further reported finding was that TCR beta sequences accurately predicted the HLA-A and HLA-B alleles for most subjects in the first cohort. According to the authors, the approach could potentially be generalized to other disease states and immunological phenotypes. Linkage disequilibrium might explain the correlated functional status among segregating V segments, but an unknown experimental factor could not be ruled out. This cohort had only TCR beta chains sequenced, and the lack of alpha or paired-chain data limited which features could be detected. When HLA alleles, especially DR and DQ, strongly co-occurred, TCR associations were difficult to assign to individual alleles. At a false discovery rate of 0.05, a later analysis linked around 15,000 TCR beta sequences to specific HLA alleles. In a later analysis, the rate of TCR association differed among HLA loci, with DRB1 alleles having the most associated TCRs and HLA-C alleles having the fewest.

Trimmed from V: 1 base; trimmed from J: 2 bases; junction bases lacking a gene match: 2. Taken from cysteine to phenylalanine, the CDR3 has 15 residues. This entry keeps only the CDR3 DNA: 45 bases, framed from base 1. From a lookup of the germline V gene, CDR1 and CDR2 are LGHNA and YNFKEQ. The cohort was made up of 500 to 800 healthy bone marrow donors. At the time of sampling, all cohort members were nominally healthy, though unrecorded immune exposures were likely present. The donor was CMV seronegative and belonged to the group of around 350 seronegative cohort members. Every donor gave a peripheral blood sample, and the peripheral blood mononuclear cells from that sample were used for TCR beta sequencing. Genomic DNA was extracted from the blood cell samples with the Qiagen DNeasy Blood Extraction Kit. The library was prepared using the immunoSEQ multiplex PCR assay. For the multiplex PCR, a mixture combining 60 forward primers for TCR Vbeta segments and 13 reverse primers for TCR Jbeta segments was used. Amplification of the CDR3 region of rearranged TCR beta genes was performed with a multiplex PCR assay on genomic DNA. The Illumina HiSeq System was used to sequence the amplified TCR beta libraries as 87-base-pair reads. On the study's bioinformatics: In a later analysis, some 80 million unique TCR beta chains were counted across the 690 or so repertoires, and roughly 11 million of these chains were shared by at least two donors. Raw reads were error-corrected and collapsed into unique sequences with a nearest-neighbor algorithm that merged closely related sequences to remove PCR and sequencing errors. Alignment of CDR3 sequences to IMGT reference sequences was used to assign V, D and J gene segments. Each retained sequence needed at least a six-nucleotide match to both a V gene segment and a J gene segment. Rearrangements were classified as productive when the CDR3 lacked stop codons and remained in frame with V and J, and all other rearrangements were classified as non-productive. CDR3 was defined by IMGT convention, running from the second conserved V-encoded cysteine to the conserved J-encoded phenylalanine. Sequences without an unambiguous match to a single V gene segment were excluded from the earlier analysis of over 500 of the donors. In an earlier analysis of several hundred of the donors, V segments were called functional above 56.7% productive rearrangements and were called segregating when the between-donor standard deviation exceeded 5%. A statistical classification framework was developed to diagnose cytomegalovirus status using the catalog of TCR beta chain sequences. A later analysis assigned V and J genes by comparing TCR nucleotide sequences with IMGT/GENE-DB human TR gene sequences. A later analysis assigned CDR3 sequences and most-parsimonious VDJ recombination scenarios with the TCRdist pipeline. A later analysis defined each TCR beta chain by its CDR3 amino acid sequence plus V-gene family, and excluded reads lacking a unique V-gene family. In a later analysis, approximately 640 highly shared, low-generation-probability nucleotide sequences were removed to address suspected cross-contamination and a sequencing artifact. In a later analysis, a clonal expansion index was calculated for each public chain from normalized within-repertoire ranks of inferred template counts. In a later analysis, generation probabilities were computed using a VDJ recombination model fitted to out-of-frame rearrangements, and the results were checked against IGoR. In a later analysis, hypergeometric tests were used to score TCR-TCR, TCR-HLA and TCR-CMV co-occurrence, with a repertoire-size bias correction applied to TCR pairs. To estimate false discovery rates, a later analysis permuted the HLA or CMV assignments 20 times. A later analysis grouped co-occurring TCRs with DBSCAN, adding TCRdist sequence similarity when clustering within HLA-allele-positive subsets. Repertoires with fewer than 30,000 or more than 120,000 public chains were left out of co-occurrence clustering, as were five repertoires with anomalous nucleotide sharing. Held by TCRdb, this immuneACCESS table contains in-frame sequences only and omits some clones. Under half of the omission traces to an unresolved V gene where checked; the cause of the rest is unknown. The D gene and trimming were derived from the DNA, and the V and J assignments and clone size from that table. This sample holds 150,000 or so clones; 77% were observed only once. The ten largest clones represent 1.5% to 2% of the sample.

Sequencing was carried out using PBMCs. This TCR derives from a woman under 40 in good health and CMV-seronegative. The rearranged chain carries TRBV4-2 and TRBJ2-5; 9 bases in between match TRBD2. CDR3 sequence: CASSQGLAGQETQYF. The DNA sequence follows: TGTGCCAGCAGCCAAGGTCTAGCGGGACAAGAGACCCAGTACTTC.